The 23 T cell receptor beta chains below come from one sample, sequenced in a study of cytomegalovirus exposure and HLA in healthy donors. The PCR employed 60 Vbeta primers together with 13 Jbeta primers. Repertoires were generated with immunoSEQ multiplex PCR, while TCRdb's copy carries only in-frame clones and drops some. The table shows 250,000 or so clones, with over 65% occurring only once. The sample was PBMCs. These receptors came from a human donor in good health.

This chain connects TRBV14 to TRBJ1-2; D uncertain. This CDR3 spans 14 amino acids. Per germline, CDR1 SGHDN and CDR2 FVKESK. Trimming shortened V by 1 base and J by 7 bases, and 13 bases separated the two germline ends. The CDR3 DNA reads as TGTGCCAGCAGCCAAGGTGGCAGACTGGGTGGCTACACCTTC. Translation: CASSQGGRLGGYTF.

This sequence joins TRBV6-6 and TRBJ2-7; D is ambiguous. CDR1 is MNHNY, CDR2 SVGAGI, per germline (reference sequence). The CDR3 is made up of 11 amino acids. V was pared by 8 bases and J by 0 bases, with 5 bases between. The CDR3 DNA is TGTGCCAGCGGTAGCTCCTACGAGCAGTACTTC. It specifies CASGSSYEQYF.

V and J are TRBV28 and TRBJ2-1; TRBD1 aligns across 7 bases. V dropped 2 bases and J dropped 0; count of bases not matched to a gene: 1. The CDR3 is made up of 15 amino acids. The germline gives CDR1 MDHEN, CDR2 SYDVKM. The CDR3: CASSLQGVSYNEQFF. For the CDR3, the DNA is TGTGCCAGCAGTTTACAGGGGGTCTCCTACAATGAGCAGTTCTTC.

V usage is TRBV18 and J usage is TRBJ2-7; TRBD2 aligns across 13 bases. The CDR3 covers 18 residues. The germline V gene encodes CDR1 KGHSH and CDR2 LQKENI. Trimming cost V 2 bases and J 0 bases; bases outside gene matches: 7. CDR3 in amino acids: CASSPGLAGEGISYEQYF. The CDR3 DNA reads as TGTGCCAGCTCACCAGGACTAGCGGGAGAAGGTATCTCCTACGAGCAGTACTTC.

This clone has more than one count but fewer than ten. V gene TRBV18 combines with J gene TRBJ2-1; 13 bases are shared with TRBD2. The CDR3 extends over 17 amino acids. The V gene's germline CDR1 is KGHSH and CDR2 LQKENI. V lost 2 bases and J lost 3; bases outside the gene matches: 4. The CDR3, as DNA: TGTGCCAGCTCACCATGGACTAGCGGGAGCTACTACAATGAGCAGTTCTTC. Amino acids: CASSPWTSGSYYNEQFF.

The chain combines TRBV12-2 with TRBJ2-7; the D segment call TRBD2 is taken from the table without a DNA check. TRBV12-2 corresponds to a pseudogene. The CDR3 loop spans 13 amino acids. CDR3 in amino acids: CASRPPRVGEQYF. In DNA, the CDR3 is TGTGCAAGTCGCCCGCCACGGGTAGGTGAGCAGTACTTC.

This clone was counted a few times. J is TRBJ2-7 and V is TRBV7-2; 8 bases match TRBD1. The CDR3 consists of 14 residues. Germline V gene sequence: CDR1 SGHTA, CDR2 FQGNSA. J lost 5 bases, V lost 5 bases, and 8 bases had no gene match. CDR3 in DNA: TGTGCCAGCAGCCTACAGGGGGTAATTAACGAGCAGTACTTC. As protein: CASSLQGVINEQYF.

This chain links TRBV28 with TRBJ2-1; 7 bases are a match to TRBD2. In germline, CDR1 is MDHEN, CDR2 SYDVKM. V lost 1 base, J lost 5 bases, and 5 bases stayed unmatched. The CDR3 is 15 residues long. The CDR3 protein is CASSLSRGRNNEQFF. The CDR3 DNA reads TGTGCCAGCAGTTTATCTCGCGGGAGAAACAATGAGCAGTTCTTC.

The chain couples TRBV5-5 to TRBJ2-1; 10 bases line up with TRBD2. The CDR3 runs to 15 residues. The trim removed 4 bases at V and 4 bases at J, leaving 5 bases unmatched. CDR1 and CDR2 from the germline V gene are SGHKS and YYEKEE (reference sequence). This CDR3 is CASSPSGRGYNEQFF. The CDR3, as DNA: TGTGCCAGCAGCCCTAGCGGGAGAGGGTACAATGAGCAGTTCTTC.

DNA of the CDR3: TGTGCCAGCAGATTCCCGGGACAGGGAAACTATGGCTACACCTTC. Translation gives CASRFPGQGNYGYTF. V usage is TRBV5-8 and J usage is TRBJ1-2, with 9 bases fitting TRBD1. The CDR3 has 15 residues. In germline, CDR1 is SGHTS, CDR2 YDEGEE. Trimming removed 5 bases from V and 2 bases from J; junction bases left unmatched: 7.

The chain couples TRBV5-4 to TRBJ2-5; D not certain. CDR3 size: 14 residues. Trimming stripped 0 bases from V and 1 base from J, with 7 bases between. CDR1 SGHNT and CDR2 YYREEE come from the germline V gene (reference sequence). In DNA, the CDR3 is TGTGCCAGCAGCTTGGAAGCTACCCAAGAGACCCAGTACTTC. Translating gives CASSLEATQETQYF.

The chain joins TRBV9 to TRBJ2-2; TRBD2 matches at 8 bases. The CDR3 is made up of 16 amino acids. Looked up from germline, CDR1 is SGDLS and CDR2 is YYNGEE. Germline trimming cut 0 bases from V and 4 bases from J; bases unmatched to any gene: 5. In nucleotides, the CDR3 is TGTGCCAGCAGCGTAGTCAGCGGGAGCACCACCGGGGAGCTGTTTTTT. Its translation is CASSVVSGSTTGELFF. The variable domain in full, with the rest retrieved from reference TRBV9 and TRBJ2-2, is DSGVTQTPKHLITATGQRVTLRCSPRSGDLSVYWYQQSLDQGLQFLIQYYNGEERAKGNILERFSAQQFPDLHSELNLSSLELGDSALYFCASSVVSGSTTGELFFGEGSRLTVL.

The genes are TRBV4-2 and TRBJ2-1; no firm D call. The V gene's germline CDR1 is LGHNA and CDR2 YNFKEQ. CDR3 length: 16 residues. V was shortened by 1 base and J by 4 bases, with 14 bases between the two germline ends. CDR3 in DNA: TGTGCCAGCAGCCAAGGTCGAGGTAACTGGTACAATGAGCAGTTCTTC. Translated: CASSQGRGNWYNEQFF.

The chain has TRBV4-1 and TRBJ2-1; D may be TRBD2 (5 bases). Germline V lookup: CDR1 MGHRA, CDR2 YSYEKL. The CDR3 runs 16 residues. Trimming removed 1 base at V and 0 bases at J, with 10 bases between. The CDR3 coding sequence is TGCGCCAGCAGCCAAGGAAGCGGACTCTCCTACAATGAGCAGTTCTTC. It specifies CASSQGSGLSYNEQFF.

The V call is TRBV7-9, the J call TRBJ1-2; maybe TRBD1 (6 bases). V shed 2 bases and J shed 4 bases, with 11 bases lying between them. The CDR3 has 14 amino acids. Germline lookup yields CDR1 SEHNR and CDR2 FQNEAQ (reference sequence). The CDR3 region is CASSLLQGTYGYTF. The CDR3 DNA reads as TGTGCCAGCAGCTTACTGCAGGGGACCTATGGCTACACCTTC.

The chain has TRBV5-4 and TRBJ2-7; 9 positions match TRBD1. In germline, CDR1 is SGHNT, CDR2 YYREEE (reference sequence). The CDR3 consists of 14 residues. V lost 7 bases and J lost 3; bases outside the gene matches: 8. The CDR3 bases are TGTGCCAGCGCCCCCCGGGACAGGGTCTACGAGCAGTACTTC. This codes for CASAPRDRVYEQYF. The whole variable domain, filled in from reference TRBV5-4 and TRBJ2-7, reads ETGVTQSPTHLIKTRGQQVTLRCSSQSGHNTVSWYQQALGQGPQFIFQYYREEENGRGNFPPRFSGLQFPNYSSELNVNALELDDSALYLCASAPRDRVYEQYFGPGTRLTVT.

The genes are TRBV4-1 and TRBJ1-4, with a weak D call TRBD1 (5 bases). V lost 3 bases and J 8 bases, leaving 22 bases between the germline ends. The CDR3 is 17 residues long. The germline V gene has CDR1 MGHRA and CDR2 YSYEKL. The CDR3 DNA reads TGCGCCAGCAGCCACGATTTCCGGGGGACCATCGGGGAAAAACTGTTTTTT. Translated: CASSHDFRGTIGEKLFF.

The CDR3 region is CARLTGSSNQPQHF. In DNA, the CDR3 is TGCGCCAGACTGACAGGGTCAAGCAATCAGCCCCAGCATTTT. The chain links TRBV5-1 to TRBJ1-5, with 7 bases fitting TRBD1. Germline CDR1 reads SGHRS; CDR2 reads YFSETQ. Losses at the gene ends were 8 bases for V and 1 base for J; bases not matched to a gene: 6. This CDR3 region has 14 residues.

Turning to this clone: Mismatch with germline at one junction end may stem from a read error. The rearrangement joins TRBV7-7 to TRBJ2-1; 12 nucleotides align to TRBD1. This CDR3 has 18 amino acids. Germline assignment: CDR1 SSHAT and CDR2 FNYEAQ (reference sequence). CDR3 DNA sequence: TGTGCTAGCAGCCCTATCCTCCGGGACAGGGGGCGAAACAATGAGCAGTTCTTC. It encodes CASSPILRDRGRNNEQFF.

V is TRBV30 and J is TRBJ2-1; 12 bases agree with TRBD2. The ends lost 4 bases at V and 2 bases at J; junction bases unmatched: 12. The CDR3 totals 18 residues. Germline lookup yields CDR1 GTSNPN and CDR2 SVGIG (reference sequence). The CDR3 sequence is CAWILPGLAGLPYNEQFF. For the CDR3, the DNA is TGTGCCTGGATATTGCCGGGACTAGCGGGCCTACCCTACAATGAGCAGTTCTTC.

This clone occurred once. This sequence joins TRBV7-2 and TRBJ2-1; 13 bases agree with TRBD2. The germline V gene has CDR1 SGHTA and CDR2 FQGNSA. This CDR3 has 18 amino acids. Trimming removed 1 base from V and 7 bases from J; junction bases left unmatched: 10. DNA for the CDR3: TGTGCCAGCAGCTTAGGGTGGACTAGCGGGAGCGCTTTTAATGAGCAGTTCTTC. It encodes CASSLGWTSGSAFNEQFF.

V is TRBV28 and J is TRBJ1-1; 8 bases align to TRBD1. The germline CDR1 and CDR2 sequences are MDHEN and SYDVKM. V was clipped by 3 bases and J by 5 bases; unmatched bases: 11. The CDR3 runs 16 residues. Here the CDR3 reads CASSLAHRGKGTEAFF. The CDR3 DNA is TGTGCCAGCAGTTTGGCACACAGGGGGAAGGGAACTGAAGCTTTCTTT.

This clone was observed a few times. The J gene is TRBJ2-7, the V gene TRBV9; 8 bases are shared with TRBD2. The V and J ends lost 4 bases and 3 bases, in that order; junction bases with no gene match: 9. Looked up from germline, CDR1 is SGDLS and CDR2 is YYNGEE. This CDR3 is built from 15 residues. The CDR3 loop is CASSPTSALSYEQYF. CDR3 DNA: TGTGCCAGCAGCCCGACTAGCGCGTTGAGCTACGAGCAGTACTTC.